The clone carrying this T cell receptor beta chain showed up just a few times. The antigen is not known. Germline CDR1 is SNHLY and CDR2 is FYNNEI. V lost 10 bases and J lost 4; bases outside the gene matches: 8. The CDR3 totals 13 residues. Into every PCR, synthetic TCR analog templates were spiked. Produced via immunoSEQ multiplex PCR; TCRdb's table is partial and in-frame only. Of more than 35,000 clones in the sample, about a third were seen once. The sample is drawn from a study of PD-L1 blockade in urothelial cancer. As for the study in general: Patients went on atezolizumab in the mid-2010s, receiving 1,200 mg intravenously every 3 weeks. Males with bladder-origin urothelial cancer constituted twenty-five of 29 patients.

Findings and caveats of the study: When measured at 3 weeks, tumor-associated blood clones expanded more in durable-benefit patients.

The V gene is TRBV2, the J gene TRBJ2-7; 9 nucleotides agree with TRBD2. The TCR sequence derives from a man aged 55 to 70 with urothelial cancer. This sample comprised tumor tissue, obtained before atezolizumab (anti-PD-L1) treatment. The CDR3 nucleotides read TGTGCCAACTTAGCGGGAGTGGGGTACGAGCAGTACTTC. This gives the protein CANLAGVGYEQYF. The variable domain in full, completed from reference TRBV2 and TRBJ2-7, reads EPEVTQTPSHQVTQMGQEVILRCVPISNHLYFYWYRQILGQKVEFLVSFYNNEISEKSEIFDDQFSVERPDGSNFTLKIRSTKLEDSAMYFCANLAGVGYEQYFGPGTRLTVT.